What follows are 3 T cell receptor beta chains derived from one specimen sequenced in a study of a mutant IDH1 vaccine in newly diagnosed glioma. Time point denoted: baseline, week 1 (first vaccination visit). Treatment in this sample: pre-vaccination baseline after standard-of-care therapy. Generated by immunoSEQ multiplex PCR, the TCRdb table keeps only in-frame clones and is missing some. The repertoire consists of over 75,000 clones, with about 87% occurring once and the leading ten covering 0.5% to 0.6%. This sample comprised PBMCs, obtained from a glioma patient treated with radiotherapy, temozolomide or both. Receptors were obtained from a woman in her forties or fifties with glioma.

The rearrangement uses TRBV11-2 and TRBJ2-7; 9 bases align to TRBD2. This CDR3 comprises 16 residues. Germline V CDR1 and CDR2: SGHAT, FQNNGV. V trimming: 0 bases; J trimming: 5 bases; junction bases outside the gene matches: 8. The CDR3 reads CASSLDGGRAANEQYF. The CDR3 bases are TGTGCCAGCAGCTTAGACGGCGGGAGGGCCGCCAACGAGCAGTACTTC. The whole variable domain, filled in from reference TRBV11-2 and TRBJ2-7, reads EAGVAQSPRYKIIEKRQSVAFWCNPISGHATLYWYQQILGQGPKLLIQFQNNGVVDDSQLPKDRFSAERLKGVDSTLKIQPAKLEDSAVYLCASSLDGGRAANEQYFGPGTRLTVT.

This chain joins TRBV5-8 and TRBJ1-2; 8 bases agree with TRBD1. V lost 4 bases and J lost 4; bases outside the gene matches: 9. Per germline, CDR1 SGHTS and CDR2 YDEGEE. The CDR3 has 15 residues. The CDR3 is CASSNRGDFGYGYTF. The CDR3 DNA reads TGTGCCAGCAGCAACAGGGGGGATTTTGGCTATGGCTACACCTTC.

The chain recombines TRBV9 with TRBJ2-6; D perhaps matches TRBD2 (5 bases). With 3 bases removed from V and 1 base from J, the gap between germline ends came to 8 bases. This CDR3 is 15 amino acids long. CDR1 is SGDLS, CDR2 YYNGEE, per germline. The CDR3 region is CASSGSGSGANVLTF. CDR3 in DNA: TGTGCCAGCAGCGGCTCGGGGTCTGGGGCCAACGTCCTGACTTTC.